This record looks at one T cell receptor beta chain sequence and its context. Its antigen remains unidentified. Ipilimumab-mediated CTLA-4 blockade plus focal radiation was given to patients having chemo-refractory metastatic non-small-cell lung cancer. Here immunoSEQ multiplex PCR was the method, and the copy in TCRdb shows in-frame clones only, minus some. The data hold tens of thousands of clones, with about 73% observed a single time. The data belong to a study of radiotherapy plus CTLA-4 blockade in lung cancer. Overall study: Among enrolled patients, roughly 20% responded and 30% to 40% achieved disease control.

The study's findings and limits: After treatment with radiotherapy plus ipilimumab, TCR clones that came from the tumor expanded in blood.

The clonotype was recovered from a human donor with non-small cell lung cancer who had stable disease on radiotherapy plus ipilimumab. Specimen: peripheral blood, collected from a patient treated with radiotherapy plus ipilimumab.

CDR3 loop: CASRPSGGGQSEETQYF. The CDR3 DNA reads TGTGCCAGCAGACCCTCCGGGGGGGGACAGAGCGAAGAGACCCAGTACTTC. The chain uses TRBV5-4 and TRBJ2-5, with TRBD2 as a possible D gene (8 bases). The CDR3 length is 17 residues. Trimming removed 5 bases from V and 3 bases from J, with 23 bases in between. Germline loops: CDR1 SGHNT, CDR2 YYREEE (reference sequence). Combining the CDR3 with reference TRBV5-4 and TRBJ2-5 gives the whole variable domain ETGVTQSPTHLIKTRGQQVTLRCSSQSGHNTVSWYQQALGQGPQFIFQYYREEENGRGNFPPRFSGLQFPNYSSELNVNALELDDSALYLCASRPSGGGQSEETQYFGPGTRLLVL.